The 21 T cell receptor beta chains below all came from one sample that was sequenced in a study of human T cells and chemical hapten exposure. Stated time point: patch test 1, 2 weeks after DPC sensitization. The sample's treatment: therapeutic diphenylcyclopropenone sensitization with weekly scalp DPC. TCRdb re-called the RACE reads with MiXCR, one entry per CDR3 protein. The sample yields around 120,000 distinct CDR3 sequences, roughly 13% seen once. The starting material was whole blood, obtained in connection with sensitization to the hapten diphenylcyclopropenone (DPC). These TCRs come from a man younger than 35 with alopecia areata. Some clones in this sample may be carry-over from other donors' samples.

The sample holds a few counts of this clonotype. The rearrangement joins TRBV10-3 to TRBJ2-3; D gene unclear. Germline loops: CDR1 ENHRY, CDR2 SYGVKD. The CDR3 loop spans 13 amino acids. The ends were cut back, 0 bases at V and 5 bases at J, with 6 bases in the middle. CDR3 region: CAISESKEDTQYF. The CDR3 DNA sequence: TGTGCCATCAGTGAGTCCAAGGAAGATACGCAGTATTTT.

This clonotype was observed a handful of times. V is TRBV5-1 and J is TRBJ2-7; D is ambiguous. The CDR3 is 10 residues long. Germline V CDR1 and CDR2: SGHRS, YFSETQ. Trimming cost V 7 bases and J 5 bases, with 7 bases left between them. CDR3: CASLFDEQYV. The CDR3 nucleotides read TGCGCCAGCTTGTTCGACGAGCAGTACGTC.

This clonotype came up a few times. V and J are TRBV12-3 or TRBV12-4 and TRBJ1-5; D remains unclear. Trimming pared 7 bases from V and 4 bases from J, leaving 23 bases between. CDR3 length: 17 residues. CDR3 sequence: CASTLTFGRTENQPQHF. CDR3 in DNA: TGTGCCAGCACCCTAACCTTTGGACGGACCGAGAATCAGCCCCAGCATTTT.

The CDR3 protein is CASSSVPIGQGSPDTF. CDR3 nucleotides: TGTGCCAGCAGCTCGGTACCCATAGGACAGGGATCGCCGGACACCTTC. This rearrangement joins TRBV7-3 to TRBJ1-2; 8 positions agree with TRBD1. Per germline, CDR1 SGHTA and CDR2 FQGTGA. The CDR3 contains 16 residues. V lost 4 bases and J lost 12; bases outside the gene matches: 19.

J is TRBJ1-1 and V is TRBV4-1; unclear D gene. V lost 0 bases, J lost 5 bases, and 19 bases lay in between. This CDR3 comprises 17 residues. CDR1 and CDR2 (germline): MGHRA, YSYEKL. The CDR3 DNA reads as TGCGCCAGCAGCCAAGATCGGTCGGTTAATTTCGGGACTGAAGCTTTCTTT. It encodes CASSQDRSVNFGTEAFF.

This clonotype was seen only a few times. The chain couples TRBV4-3 to TRBJ2-3, with D hard to call. There are 15 residues in the CDR3. Germline V gene data show CDR1 as LGHNA and CDR2 as YSLEER. Trimming left V 1 base short and J 4 bases short, with 12 bases between. This CDR3 reads CASSQAPQEADTQYF. In nucleotides, the CDR3 is TGCGCCAGCAGCCAAGCCCCCCAAGAGGCAGATACGCAGTATTTT.

The CDR3 sequence: CSARALAGGLNEQFF. CDR3 sequence (DNA): TGCAGTGCTAGGGCCCTAGCGGGGGGGCTTAATGAGCAGTTCTTC. This chain uses TRBV20-1 with TRBJ2-1, with 12 positions matching TRBD2. This CDR3 is built from 15 residues. The V gene end was trimmed by 3 bases and the J gene end by 7 bases; junction bases not matched to a gene: 7. From germline, CDR1 is DFQATT and CDR2 SNEGSKA (reference sequence).

Only a few counts were recorded for this clonotype. The genes are TRBV7-9 and TRBJ1-1, with unresolved D. The CDR3 has 15 amino acids. Trimming pared 1 base from V and 0 bases from J, leaving 9 bases between. Per the germline V gene, CDR1 is SEHNR and CDR2 is FQNEAQ (reference sequence). CDR3: CASSLGGLVNTEAFF. In DNA, the CDR3 is TGTGCCAGCAGCTTAGGTGGACTCGTGAACACTGAAGCTTTCTTT.

The chain joins TRBV9 to TRBJ2-5; TRBD2 matches at 9 bases. This CDR3 region has 15 residues. Trimming cost V 0 bases and J 5 bases; bases outside gene matches: 5. From germline, CDR1 is SGDLS and CDR2 YYNGEE. The CDR3, as DNA: TGTGCCAGCAGCGTAGGGGGACTAGCTGGGGAGACCCAGTACTTC. Its protein is CASSVGGLAGETQYF.

With respect to this clonotype: One end of the junction fails to match germline, which may point to a read error. The genes are TRBV5-6 and TRBJ2-7; 7 bases line up with TRBD1. Germline V gene sequence: CDR1 SGHDT, CDR2 YYEEEE. The CDR3 is 15 amino acids. DNA for the CDR3: TGTGCCAGCAGCACACGGACAGGAATCTCCTGCGAGCAGTACTTC. Its translation is CASSTRTGISCEQYF. The full variable domain, its missing parts supplied by reference TRBV5-6 and TRBJ2-7, is DAGVTQSPTHLIKTRGQQVTLRCSPKSGHDTVSWYQQALGQGPQFIFQYYEEEERQRGNFPDRFSGHQFPNYSSELNVNALLLGDSALYLCASSTRTGISCEQYFGPGTRLTVT.

The V gene is TRBV20-1, the J gene TRBJ1-2, with D tentatively TRBD1 (6 bases). Germline V gene data show CDR1 as DFQATT and CDR2 as SNEGSKA (reference sequence). This CDR3 is 13 amino acids long. With 3 bases removed from V and 4 bases from J, the gap between germline ends came to 12 bases. Here the CDR3 DNA reads TGCAGTGCTAGCGATCGACAGGCCTATGGCTACACCTTC. It specifies CSASDRQAYGYTF.

This sequence joins TRBV15 and TRBJ1-5; D ambiguous. Germline CDR1 reads LNHNV; CDR2 reads YYDKDF (reference sequence). CDR3 length: 13 amino acids. V was cut by 4 bases and J by 4 bases, with 8 bases left in between. In nucleotides, the CDR3 is TGTGCCACCAGCAATGGACCTAATCAGCCCCAGCATTTT. Translated, it gives CATSNGPNQPQHF.

This clonotype was observed a handful of times. The chain links TRBV6-2 or TRBV6-3 to TRBJ2-1; 7 bases agree with TRBD1. Trimming at V came to 10 bases and at J to 6 bases, leaving 12 bases not matched to a gene. This CDR3 has 14 amino acids. Germline CDR1 and CDR2: MNHEY and SVGEGT. CDR3 protein: CATGRDSLFNEQFF. The DNA of the CDR3 is TGTGCCACCGGCCGGGACAGCCTATTCAATGAGCAGTTCTTC.

The V call is TRBV6-4, the J call TRBJ2-7; TRBD2 agrees at 8 bases. From germline, CDR1 is MRHNA and CDR2 SNTAGT. V dropped 7 bases and J dropped 4; count of bases not matched to a gene: 6. The CDR3 has 13 residues. The CDR3 DNA reads as TGTGCCAGCACGGGACTAGACACATACGAGCAGTACTTC. Its translation is CASTGLDTYEQYF.

J is TRBJ2-2 and V is TRBV5-4; D is perhaps TRBD1 or TRBD2 (6 bases each). V lost 0 bases and J 7 bases, leaving 19 bases between the germline ends. Germline V gene sequence: CDR1 SGHNT, CDR2 YYREEE (reference sequence). The CDR3 covers 17 residues. This CDR3 reads CASSLAFLGGRDGELFF. In nucleotides, the CDR3 is TGTGCCAGCAGCTTGGCCTTCTTGGGGGGCCGGGACGGGGAGCTGTTTTTT.

This clonotype occurred a few times. J is TRBJ1-1 and V is TRBV7-9; D is perhaps TRBD1 (5 bases). V was pared by 6 bases and J by 5 bases, with 13 bases between. The CDR3 sequence is 13 residues long. Per germline, CDR1 SEHNR and CDR2 FQNEAQ (reference sequence). The CDR3 sequence: CASSRGRGTEAFF. CDR3 nucleotides: TGTGCCAGCAGTCGCGGGAGGGGTACTGAAGCTTTCTTT.

This chain connects TRBV29-1 to TRBJ2-3; no reliable D call. Germline V lookup: CDR1 SQVTM, CDR2 ANQGSEA. The CDR3 runs to 14 residues. The germline V and J ends were trimmed by 5 bases and 2 bases, with 14 bases remaining between them. The CDR3 here is CSVQRLFSTDTQYF. In DNA form, the CDR3 reads TGCAGCGTTCAAAGGCTTTTTTCCACAGATACGCAGTATTTT.

V usage is TRBV7-9 and J usage is TRBJ1-1; D ambiguous. Trimming stripped 2 bases from V and 1 base from J, with 5 bases between. This CDR3 comprises 13 residues. Germline CDR1 reads SEHNR; CDR2 reads FQNEAQ (reference sequence). The CDR3 sequence: CASSLNGNTEAFF. The CDR3 region has the DNA TGTGCCAGCAGCTTAAACGGGAACACTGAAGCTTTCTTT. The entire variable domain, with the rest obtained from reference TRBV7-9 and TRBJ1-1, is as follows: DTGVSQNPRHKITKRGQNVTFRCDPISEHNRLYWYRQTLGQGPEFLTYFQNEAQLEKSRLLSDRFSAERPKGSFSTLEIQRTEQGDSAMYLCASSLNGNTEAFFGQGTRLTVV.

This clonotype was counted at least ten times. This rearrangement joins TRBV12-3 or TRBV12-4 to TRBJ1-2; D gene uncertain. The V end lost 0 bases, the J end lost 2 bases, and 4 bases lay between the germline ends. The CDR3 is made up of 13 amino acids. CDR3 nucleotides: TGTGCCAGCAGTTTAGCAGGGAACTATGGCTACACCTTC. This translates into CASSLAGNYGYTF.

V gene TRBV7-2 combines with J gene TRBJ1-3; tentative D call: TRBD1 (5 bases). Germline V gene sequence: CDR1 SGHTA, CDR2 FQGNSA. The CDR3 extends over 17 amino acids. V was clipped by 3 bases and J by 0 bases, with 15 bases between them. CDR3: CASSFRSGTVSGNTIYF. The CDR3 DNA reads TGTGCCAGCAGCTTCAGAAGTGGGACGGTCTCTGGAAACACCATATATTTT.

The chain links TRBV2 to TRBJ2-7, with 7 bases matching TRBD1. This CDR3 is built from 12 residues. Unmatched junction bases numbered 4, after V lost 5 bases and J lost 6 bases. From germline, CDR1 is SNHLY and CDR2 FYNNEI. CDR3 coding DNA: TGTGCCAGCAGTCTCAGGGACAGCGAGCAGTACGTC. Residues: CASSLRDSEQYV.